The T cell receptor beta chain described here comes from a study of identical twins. Germline CDR1 SGHTA, CDR2 FQGNSA. The CDR3 has 16 residues. Findings of the study overall: Fewer insertions were carried by abundant cord blood beta clonotypes, but none was seen in memory repertoires.

In TCRdb, the 5' RACE reads were re-called with MiXCR into one record per CDR3 protein. Here the sample spans some 1,600,000 distinct CDR3 sequences, less than 35% being singletons. This clonotype was observed a handful of times. Its antigen remains unidentified. A junction end diverges from the germline sequence, so it may reflect a read error. The origin of this receptor is a newborn girl in good health. The chain uses TRBV7-2 and TRBJ2-3; D is perhaps TRBD2 (6 bases). Sequences were obtained from cord blood. This chain's CDR3 is CASSYQESWGGDAQYF. For the CDR3, the DNA is TGTGCCAGCAGCTACCAGGAGTCCTGGGGAGGAGATGCGCAGTATTTT.